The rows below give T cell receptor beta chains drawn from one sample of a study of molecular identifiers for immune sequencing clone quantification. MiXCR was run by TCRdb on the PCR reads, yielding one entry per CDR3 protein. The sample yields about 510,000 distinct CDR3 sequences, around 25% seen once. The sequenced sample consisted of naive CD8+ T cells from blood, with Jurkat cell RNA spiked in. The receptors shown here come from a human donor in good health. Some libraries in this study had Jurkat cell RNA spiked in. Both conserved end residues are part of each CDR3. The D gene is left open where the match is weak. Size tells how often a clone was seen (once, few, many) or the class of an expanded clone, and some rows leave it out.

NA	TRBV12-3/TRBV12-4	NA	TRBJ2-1	TGTGCCAGCAGCTTTAACAGGTACAATGAGCAGTTCTTC	CASSFNRYNEQFF
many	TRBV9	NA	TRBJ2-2	TGTGCCAGCAGCGTAGCTAGGGAGAACACCGGGGAGCTGTTTTTT	CASSVARENTGELFF
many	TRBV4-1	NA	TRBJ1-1	TGCGCCAGCAGCCAAGAGACTGAAGCTTTCTTT	CASSQETEAFF
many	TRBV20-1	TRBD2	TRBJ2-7	TGCAGTGCTAGGTGGGAGGGGTACGAGCAGTACTTC	CSARWEGYEQYF
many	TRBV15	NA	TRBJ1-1	TGTGCCACCAGCAGAGATACAGGGACTGAAGCTTTCTTT	CATSRDTGTEAFF
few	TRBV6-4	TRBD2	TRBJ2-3	TGTGCCAGCAGCAGCCCCCCCCTAGCGGGAGACAGCACAGATACGCAGTATTTT	CASSSPPLAGDSTDTQYF
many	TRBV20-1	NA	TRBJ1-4	TGCAGTGCTAGTTCTGGCAGGGATGGTGAAAAACTGTTTTTT	CSASSGRDGEKLFF
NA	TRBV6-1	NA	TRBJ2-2	TGTGCCAGCAGTGGCCCCGAGTCGGCCGGGGAGCTGTTTTTT	CASSGPESAGELFF
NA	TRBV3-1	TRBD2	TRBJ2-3	TGTGCCAGCAGCCCTAATCTGGGACTAGTTCCGAAAACGGATACGCAGTATTTT	CASSPNLGLVPKTDTQYF
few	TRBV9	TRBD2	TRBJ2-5	TGTGCCAGCAGCGTAGGCTCTAGCGGGAACCAAGAGACCCAGTACTTC	CASSVGSSGNQETQYF
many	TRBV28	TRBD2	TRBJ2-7	TGTGCCAGCAGTTACGGACTAGCGGGGGGCTCCTACGAGCAGTACTTC	CASSYGLAGGSYEQYF
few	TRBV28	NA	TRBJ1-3	TGTGCCAGCAGTTTATTTGGGGTCGGAAACACCATATATTTT	CASSLFGVGNTIYF
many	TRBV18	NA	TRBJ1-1	TGTGCCAGCTCACCACAGGACACTGAAGCTTTCTTT	CASSPQDTEAFF
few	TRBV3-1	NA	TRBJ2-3	TGTGCCAGCAGCCAAGGCCCAGGGGATACGCAGTATTTT	CASSQGPGDTQYF
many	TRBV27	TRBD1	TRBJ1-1	TGTGCCTGTGGACAGGGGATTTTCGCTGAAGCTTTCTTT	CACGQGIFAEAFF
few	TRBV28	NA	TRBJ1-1	TGTGCCAGCAGTTTAGCGACAGTGGAAGCTTTCTTT	CASSLATVEAFF
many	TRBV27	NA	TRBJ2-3	TGTGCCAGCAGCACGAAATCTAGCACAGATACGCAGTATTTT	CASSTKSSTDTQYF
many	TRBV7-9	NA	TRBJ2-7	TGTGCCAGCGTAGGGGTTAGTTCCTACGAGCAGTACTTC	CASVGVSSYEQYF
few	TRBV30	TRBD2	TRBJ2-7	TGTGCCTGGAGTGTTAGCGGGAACTACGAGCAGTACTTC	CAWSVSGNYEQYF
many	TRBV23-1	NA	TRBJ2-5	TGCGCCAGCGCCACCCTCCTAAGGACCCAGTACTTC	CASATLLRTQYF
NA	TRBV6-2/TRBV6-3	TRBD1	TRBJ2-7	TGTGCCAGCAGTTCCCCGGGACAGGGGACCTACGAGCAGTACTTC	CASSSPGQGTYEQYF
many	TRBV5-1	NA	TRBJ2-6	TGCGCCAGCAGCTGGACGGTCTTGGCTGGGGCCAACGTCCTGACTTTC	CASSWTVLAGANVLTF
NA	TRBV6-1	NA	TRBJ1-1	TGTGCCAGCAGGAAAGGGAGGGTTGGGGGAATTTCGACGAACACTGAAGCTTTCTTT	CASRKGRVGGISTNTEAFF
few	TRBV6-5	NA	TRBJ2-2	TGTGCCAGCAGTTACAGCTTGGCGAACACCGGGGAGCTGTTTTTT	CASSYSLANTGELFF
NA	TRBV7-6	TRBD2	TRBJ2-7	TGTGCCAGCAGCCACGTCCCGGGACTAGCGGAGCAGCCCCACGAGCAGTACTTC	CASSHVPGLAEQPHEQYF
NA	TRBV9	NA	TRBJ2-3	TGTGCCAGCAGCGCCGGGACATTAGGCACAGATACGCAGTATTTT	CASSAGTLGTDTQYF
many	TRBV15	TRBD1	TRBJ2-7	TGTGCCACCAGCACGACAGGGACGGCCTACGAGCAGTACTTC	CATSTTGTAYEQYF
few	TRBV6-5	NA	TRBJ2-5	TGTGCCAGCAGTTACTCAGGGGACGCAGAGACCCAGTACTTC	CASSYSGDAETQYF
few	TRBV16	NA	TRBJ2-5	TGTGCCAGCAGCCAATTTACGGACCAAGAGACCCAGTACTTC	CASSQFTDQETQYF
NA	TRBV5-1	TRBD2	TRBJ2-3	TGCGCCAGCAGCACCCCTAGCGGGGGGCTCCAAAGCACAGATACGCAATATTTT	CASSTPSGGLQSTDTQYF
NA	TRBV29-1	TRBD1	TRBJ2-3	TGCAGCGTTGATCCACAGGGGGCGAGCACAGAAACGCAGAATTTT	CSVDPQGASTETQNF
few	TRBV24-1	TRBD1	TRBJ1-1	TGTGCCACCAGTGATTTGGGGGGACAGAAAAACACTGAAGCTTTCTTT	CATSDLGGQKNTEAFF
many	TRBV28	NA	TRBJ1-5	TGTGCCAGCAGTTTCTCTTTGGGTAGTCAGCCCCAGCATTTT	CASSFSLGSQPQHF
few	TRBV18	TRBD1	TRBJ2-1	TGTGCCAGCTCACCAACCGACAGGGTATCCTACAATGAGCAGTTCTTC	CASSPTDRVSYNEQFF
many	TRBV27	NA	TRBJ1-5	TGTGCCAGCAGACGGAGTGTGGGGGGTCAGCCCCAGCATTTT	CASRRSVGGQPQHF
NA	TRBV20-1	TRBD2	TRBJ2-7	TGCAGTGCTAGGGCTCGACTAGCGGAGAGCTCCTACGAGCAGTACTTC	CSARARLAESSYEQYF
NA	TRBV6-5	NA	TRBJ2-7	TGTGCCAGCAGTTACGGGACTTTTAACGAGCAGTACTTC	CASSYGTFNEQYF
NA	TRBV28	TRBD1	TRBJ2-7	TGTGCCAGCAGTCCCATCTGGACAGGGGAAAACGAGCAGTACTTC	CASSPIWTGENEQYF
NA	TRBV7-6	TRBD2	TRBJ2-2	TGTGCCAGCAGCTTAGAGAAGACCGGGACTAGCTTTTACCCCGGGGAGCTGTTTTTT	CASSLEKTGTSFYPGELFF
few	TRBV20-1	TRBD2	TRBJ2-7	TGCAGTGTAAAGGGTCGGGAGGGCCGCTACGAGCAGTACTTC	CSVKGREGRYEQYF
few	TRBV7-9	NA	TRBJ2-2	TGTGCCAGCAGCGTTTATGGCGGGGAGCTGTTTTTT	CASSVYGGELFF
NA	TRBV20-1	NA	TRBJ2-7	TGCAGTGCAGCGACAGGTTCCTACGAGCAGTACTTC	CSAATGSYEQYF
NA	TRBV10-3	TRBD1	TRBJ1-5	TGTGCCATCAGTGAAGCACAGGGGAGTCAGCCCCAGCATTTT	CAISEAQGSQPQHF
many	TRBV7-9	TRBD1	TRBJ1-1	TGTGCCAGCAGCTGGGGACAGCCGGAAGCTTTCTTT	CASSWGQPEAFF
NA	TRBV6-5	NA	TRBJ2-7	TGTGCCAGCAGCCAAGGGGCCCTGGGGAGCGAGCAGTACTTC	CASSQGALGSEQYF
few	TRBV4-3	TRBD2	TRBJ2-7	TGCGCCAGCAGCCAAGCCCGGGGGACTAGCGGATACTACGAGCAGTACTTC	CASSQARGTSGYYEQYF
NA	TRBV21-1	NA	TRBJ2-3	TGTGCCAGCAGCGCCCACCGGGACTACACAGATACGCACTATTTT	CASSAHRDYTDTHYF